These 8 T cell receptor beta chains were all obtained from the same sample, sequenced in a study of tumor-infiltrating lymphocytes in primary liver carcinoma. Total RNA amounting to 500 ng was the source from which TCR beta cDNA was made with a constant-region primer. Library construction for TCR beta comprised three nested multiplex PCR rounds performed with slightly modified ARM-PCR. Investigators reported that the first two PCR rounds, at 9 to 11 cycles each, used TRBV1-TRBV30 forward primers with a C-beta reverse primer. TCRdb reanalysed the multiplex PCR reads using MiXCR and keeps one entry per CDR3 protein. Found here are about 130,000 distinct CDR3 sequences, roughly three fifths of them singletons; the top ten hold approximately 8.9%. Taking roughly 18-32 mg of unsorted bulk tissue, the authors co-extracted RNA and DNA. The source material was liver tumor tissue from sampling region 3. Sample subset: tumor region T3, left-lateral pole. The receptors originated from a woman in her sixties with primary liver carcinoma and hepatitis B virus infection.

V and J are TRBV28 and TRBJ2-3; 8 bases align to TRBD2. CDR1 and CDR2 (germline): MDHEN, SYDVKM. This CDR3 spans 14 amino acids. J lost 4 bases, V lost 6 bases, and 6 bases had no gene match. CDR3 sequence: CASSLAGSADTQYF. The CDR3 bases are TGTGCCAGCAGCTTAGCGGGGAGCGCAGATACGCAGTATTTT.

There are a few counts of this clonotype. One base away lies a much larger clone, so this may be a sequencing read error. V and J are TRBV6-5 and TRBJ2-2, with 8 bases matching TRBD1. Per germline, CDR1 MNHEY and CDR2 SVGAGI. This CDR3 contains 14 residues. The CDR3 sequence is CASSPDREAGELLF. CDR3 sequence (DNA): TGTGCCAGCAGTCCGGACAGGGAGGCCGGGGAGCTGCTTTTT.

Worth noting for this clonotype: The missing conserved phenylalanine or tryptophan at the end of this CDR3 makes a read error likely. The DNA is omitted, as the CDR3 cannot be located on it reliably, and the CDR3 follows TCRdb's listing. J is TRBJ2-1 and V is TRBV12-5; TRBD1 reflects the table's D call only, with no check against the DNA. Germline CDR1 is LGHNT and CDR2 is FRNRAP. The CDR3 extends over 10 residues, inclusive of both ends. CDR3: CATGLVQGLL.

This chain links TRBV4-1 with TRBJ2-6; D remains unclear. The CDR3 runs to 21 residues. Germline V CDR1 and CDR2: MGHRA, YSYEKL. Trimming removed 0 bases at V and 0 bases at J, with 21 bases between. Here the CDR3 reads CASSQDRRMRRPTSGANVLTF. The DNA of the CDR3 is TGCGCCAGCAGCCAAGATCGTCGCATGCGACGACCCACCTCTGGGGCCAACGTCCTGACTTTC.

The chain couples TRBV2 to TRBJ2-1; D gene unclear. The germline V and J ends were trimmed by 8 bases and 5 bases, with 10 bases remaining between them. Per germline, CDR1 SNHLY and CDR2 FYNNEI. The CDR3 covers 12 residues. CDR3: CASLGPDNEQFF. CDR3 DNA sequence: TGTGCCAGCTTAGGCCCAGACAATGAGCAGTTCTTC.

This clonotype has a count of ten or more. This sequence joins TRBV10-2 and TRBJ1-6, with D perhaps TRBD1 (6 bases). In germline, CDR1 is WSHSY, CDR2 SAAADI. CDR3 length: 12 amino acids. V lost 10 bases, J lost 5 bases, and 9 bases lay in between. The CDR3 loop reads CATRQDNSPLHF. CDR3 sequence (DNA): TGCGCCACGAGACAGGATAATTCACCCCTCCACTTT.

The chain has TRBV6-1 and TRBJ1-4; D may be TRBD1 (5 bases). This CDR3 has 14 amino acids. Germline loops: CDR1 MNHNS, CDR2 SASEGT. V dropped 7 bases and J dropped 7 bases, with 16 bases sitting between them. CDR3 loop: CASNVGAAGEKLFF. CDR3 sequence (DNA): TGTGCCAGCAATGTTGGGGCCGCAGGTGAAAAACTGTTTTTT.

This clonotype showed up many times. J is TRBJ2-3 and V is TRBV6-1, with 7 bases lining up with TRBD2. Germline CDR1 and CDR2: MNHNS and SASEGT. The ends lost 7 bases at V and 5 bases at J; junction bases unmatched: 12. The CDR3 length is 15 residues. The CDR3 sequence is CASKGRAGEGDTQYF. The CDR3 DNA is TGTGCCAGCAAAGGGAGGGCGGGAGAAGGAGATACGCAGTATTTT.